This entry is about one TCR beta chain. Antigen unknown. Terminally differentiated effector memory CD45RA+ cells were left out of the naive CD8 fraction, which was CD45RO-negative and positively selected for CCR7. There were no recent acute infections or vaccinations among the donors, who were healthy HIV-negative adults. In replicate PCRs of sorted subsets, around 200 ng DNA, roughly 31,000 T cell genomes, was used. The protocol was immunoSEQ multiplex PCR, while the TCRdb copy is restricted to in-frame clones and leaves out a portion. Of about 1,900,000 clones listed, over 85% are singletons. V gave up 7 bases and J gave up 5 bases; unmatched junction bases: 9. Germline V gene data show CDR1 as MNHEY and CDR2 as SVGAGI. CDR3 length equals 15 residues. This sample is part of a study of shared clonotypes between healthy human individuals. Study details: The plates for each donor numbered three CD4 naive, three CD4 memory, two CD8 naive and one CD8 memory.

Study findings and constraints: Clonotype sharing levels among donors were expected to vary with sequencing depth.

This chain uses TRBV6-5 with TRBJ2-3; TRBD1 matches 10 bases. The clonotype originates from a man aged 18-30 years in good health. Sample: naive CD8+ T cells sorted from blood. Written as DNA, the CDR3 is TGTGCCAGCACCTCGGGACAGGGGCTTCTAGATACGCAGTATTTT. This sequence encodes CASTSGQGLLDTQYF.